The source of this T cell receptor beta chain is a study of CD8+ T cells in alopecia areata. As part of sample collection, lesional scalp punch biopsies and peripheral blood were taken from alopecia areata patients. The CDR3 totals 14 residues. V shed 2 bases and J shed 0 bases, with 6 bases lying between them. The germline V gene encodes CDR1 SGHRS and CDR2 YFSETQ. Sequencing templates came from extracted RNA that was reverse transcribed into cDNA. The assay was immunoSEQ multiplex PCR, and TCRdb's table has in-frame clones only and misses some. The table includes more than 200,000 clones, roughly two thirds detected once. On this clone itself: Its antigen is not known.

Notes on the study in general: Among the cells sequenced in scalp samples are also the resident alphabeta T cells of normal skin. Compared with normal scalp, lesional scalp had higher clonality and more expanded CD8+ clones.

The chain links TRBV5-1 to TRBJ2-1, with D uncertain. The TCR originated in a human donor with alopecia areata. The source material was CD4+ T cells sorted from blood, sampled at week 0. The CDR3 loop reads CASSLTGSYNEQFF. CDR3 sequence (DNA): TGCGCCAGCAGCTTAACTGGCTCCTACAATGAGCAGTTCTTC. Variable domain in full (rest from reference TRBV5-1 and TRBJ2-1): KAGVTQTPRYLIKTRGQQVTLSCSPISGHRSVSWYQQTPGQGLQFLFEYFSETQRNKGNFPGRFSGRQFSNSRSEMNVSTLELGDSALYLCASSLTGSYNEQFFGPGTRLTVL.